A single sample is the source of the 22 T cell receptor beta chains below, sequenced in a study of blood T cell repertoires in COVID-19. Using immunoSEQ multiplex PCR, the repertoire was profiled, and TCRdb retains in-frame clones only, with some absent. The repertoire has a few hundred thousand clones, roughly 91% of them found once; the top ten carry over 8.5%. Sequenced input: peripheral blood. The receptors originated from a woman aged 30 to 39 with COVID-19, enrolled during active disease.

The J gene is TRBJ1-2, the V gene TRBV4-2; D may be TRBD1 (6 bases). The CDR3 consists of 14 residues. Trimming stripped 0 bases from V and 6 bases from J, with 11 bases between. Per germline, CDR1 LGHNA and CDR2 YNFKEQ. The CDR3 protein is CASSQDRGGHGYTF. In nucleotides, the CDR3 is TGTGCCAGCAGCCAAGATAGGGGGGGGCATGGCTACACCTTC.

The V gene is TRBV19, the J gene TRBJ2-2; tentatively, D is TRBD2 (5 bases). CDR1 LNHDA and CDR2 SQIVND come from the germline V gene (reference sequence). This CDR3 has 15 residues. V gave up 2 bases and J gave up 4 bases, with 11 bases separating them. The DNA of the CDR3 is TGTGCCAGTAGTATAACCCGTGGGAGCACCGGGGAGCTGTTTTTT. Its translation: CASSITRGSTGELFF.

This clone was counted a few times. The CDR3 sequence: CASSLVSGRTSYEQYF. CDR3 DNA sequence: TGTGCCAGCAGCTTAGTTAGCGGACGGACTTCCTACGAGCAGTACTTC. The rearrangement uses TRBV7-6 and TRBJ2-7, with a weak D call TRBD2 (6 bases). Trimming pared 1 base from V and 1 base from J, leaving 14 bases between. CDR1 SGHVS and CDR2 FNYEAQ come from the germline V gene. The CDR3 covers 16 residues.

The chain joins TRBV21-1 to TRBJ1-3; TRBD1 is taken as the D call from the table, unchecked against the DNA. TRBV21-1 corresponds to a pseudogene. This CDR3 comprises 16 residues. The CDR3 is CASGYFTGLSGNTIYF. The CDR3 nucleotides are TGTGCCAGCGGATACTTTACAGGGCTCTCTGGAAACACCATATATTTT.

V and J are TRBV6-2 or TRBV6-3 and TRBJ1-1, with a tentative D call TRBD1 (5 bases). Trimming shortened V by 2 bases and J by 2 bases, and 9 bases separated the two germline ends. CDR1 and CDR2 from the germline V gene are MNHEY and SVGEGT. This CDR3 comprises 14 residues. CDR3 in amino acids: CASSYGGINTEAFF. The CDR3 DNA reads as TGTGCCAGCAGTTACGGGGGGATTAACACTGAAGCTTTCTTT.

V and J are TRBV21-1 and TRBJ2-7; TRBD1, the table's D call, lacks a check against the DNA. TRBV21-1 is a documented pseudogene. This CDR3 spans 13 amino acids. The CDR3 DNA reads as TGTGCCAGTAGACAGGATTCCTCCTACGAGCAGTACTTC. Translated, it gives CASRQDSSYEQYF.

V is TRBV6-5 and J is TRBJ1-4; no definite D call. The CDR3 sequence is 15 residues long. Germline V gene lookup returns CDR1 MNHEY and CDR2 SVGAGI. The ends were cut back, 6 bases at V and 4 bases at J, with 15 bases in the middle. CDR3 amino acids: CASRKSSGHNEKLFF. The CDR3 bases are TGTGCCAGCAGAAAAAGTTCAGGCCATAATGAAAAACTGTTTTTT.

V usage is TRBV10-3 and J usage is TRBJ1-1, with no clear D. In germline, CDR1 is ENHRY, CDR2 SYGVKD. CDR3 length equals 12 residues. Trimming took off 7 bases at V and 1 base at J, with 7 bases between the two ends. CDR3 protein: CAIMGENTEAFF. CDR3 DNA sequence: TGTGCCATCATGGGAGAGAACACTGAAGCTTTCTTT.

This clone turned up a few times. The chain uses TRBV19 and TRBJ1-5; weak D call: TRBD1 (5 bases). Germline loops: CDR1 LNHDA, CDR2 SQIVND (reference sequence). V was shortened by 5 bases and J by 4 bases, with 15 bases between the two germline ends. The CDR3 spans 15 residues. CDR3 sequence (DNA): TGTGCCAGTAGTCCTTCGGGGGGGTGGAATCAGCCCCAGCATTTT. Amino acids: CASSPSGGWNQPQHF.

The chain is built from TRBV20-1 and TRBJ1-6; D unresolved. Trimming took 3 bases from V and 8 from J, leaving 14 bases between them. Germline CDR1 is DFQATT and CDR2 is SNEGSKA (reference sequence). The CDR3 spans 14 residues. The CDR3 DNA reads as TGCAGTGCTAGTTACGGGGATAGTCATTCACCCCTCCACTTT. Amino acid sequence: CSASYGDSHSPLHF.

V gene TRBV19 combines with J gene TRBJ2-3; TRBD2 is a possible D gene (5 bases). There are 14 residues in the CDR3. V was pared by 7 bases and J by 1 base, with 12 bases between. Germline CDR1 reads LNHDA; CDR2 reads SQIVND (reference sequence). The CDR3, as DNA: TGTGCCAGTACTCGGGATTTGGGCACAGATACGCAGTATTTT. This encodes CASTRDLGTDTQYF.

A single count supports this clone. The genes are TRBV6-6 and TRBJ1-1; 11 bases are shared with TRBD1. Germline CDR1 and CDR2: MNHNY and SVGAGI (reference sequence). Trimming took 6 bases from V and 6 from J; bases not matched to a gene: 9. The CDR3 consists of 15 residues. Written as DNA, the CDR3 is TGTGCCAGCAGAGCCTCCGGACAGGGGGCGGCTGAAGCTTTCTTT. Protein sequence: CASRASGQGAAEAFF.

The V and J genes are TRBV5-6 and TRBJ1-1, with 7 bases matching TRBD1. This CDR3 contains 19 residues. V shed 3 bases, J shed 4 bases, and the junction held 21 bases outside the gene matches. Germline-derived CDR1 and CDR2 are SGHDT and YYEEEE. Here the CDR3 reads CASSSRILQGLKAPTEAFF. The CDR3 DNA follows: TGTGCCAGCAGCTCCCGAATTCTACAGGGGCTAAAAGCCCCCACTGAAGCTTTCTTT.

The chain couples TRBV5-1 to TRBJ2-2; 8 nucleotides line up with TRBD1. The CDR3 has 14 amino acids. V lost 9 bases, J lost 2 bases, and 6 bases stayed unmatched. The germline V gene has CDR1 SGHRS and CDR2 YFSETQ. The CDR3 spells CATAQGGNTGELFF. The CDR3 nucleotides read TGCGCCACTGCACAGGGGGGAAACACCGGGGAGCTGTTTTTT.

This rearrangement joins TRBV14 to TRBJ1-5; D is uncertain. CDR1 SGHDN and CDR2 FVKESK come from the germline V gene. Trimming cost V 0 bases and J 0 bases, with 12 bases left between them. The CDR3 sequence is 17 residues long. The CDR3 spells CASSQDRGRHSNQPQHF. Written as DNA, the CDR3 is TGTGCCAGCAGCCAAGATCGTGGCAGACATAGCAATCAGCCCCAGCATTTT.

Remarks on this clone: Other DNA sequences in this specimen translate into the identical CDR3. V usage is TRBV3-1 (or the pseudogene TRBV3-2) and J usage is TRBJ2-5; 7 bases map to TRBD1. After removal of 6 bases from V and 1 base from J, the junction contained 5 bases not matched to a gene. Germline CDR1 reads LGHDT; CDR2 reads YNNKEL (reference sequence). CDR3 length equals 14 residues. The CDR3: CASSHRDSQETQYF. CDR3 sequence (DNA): TGTGCCAGCAGTCACCGGGACAGCCAAGAGACCCAGTACTTC.

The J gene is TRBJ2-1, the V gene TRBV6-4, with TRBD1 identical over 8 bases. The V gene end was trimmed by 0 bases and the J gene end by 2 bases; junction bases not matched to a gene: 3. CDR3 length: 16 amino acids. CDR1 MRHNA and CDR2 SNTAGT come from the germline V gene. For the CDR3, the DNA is TGTGCCAGCAGTGACTCTTGGGACAGGCCCTACAATGAGCAGTTCTTC. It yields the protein CASSDSWDRPYNEQFF.

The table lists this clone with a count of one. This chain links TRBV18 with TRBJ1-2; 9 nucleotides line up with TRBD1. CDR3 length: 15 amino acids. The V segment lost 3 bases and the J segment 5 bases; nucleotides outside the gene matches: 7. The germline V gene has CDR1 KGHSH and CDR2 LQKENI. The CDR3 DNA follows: TGTGCCAGCTCACCTGCTCGGGACAGGGAATATGGCTACACCTTC. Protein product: CASSPARDREYGYTF.

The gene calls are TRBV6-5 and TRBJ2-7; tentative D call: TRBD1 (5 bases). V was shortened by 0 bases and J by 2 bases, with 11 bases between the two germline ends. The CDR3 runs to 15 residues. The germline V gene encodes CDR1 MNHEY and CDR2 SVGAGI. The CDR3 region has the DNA TGTGCCAGCAGTTACTCGCGGACATTCCCCTACGAGCAGTACTTC. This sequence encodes CASSYSRTFPYEQYF.

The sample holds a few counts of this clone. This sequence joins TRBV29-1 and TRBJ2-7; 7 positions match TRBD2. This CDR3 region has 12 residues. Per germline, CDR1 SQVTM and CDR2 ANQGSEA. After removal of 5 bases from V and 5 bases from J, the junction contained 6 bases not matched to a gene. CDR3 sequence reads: CSVSSGDDEQYF. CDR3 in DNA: TGCAGCGTTTCCAGCGGGGACGACGAGCAGTACTTC.

DNA for the CDR3: TGTGCCTGGAGACCATCCGGGACAGGGGTTGGTGAGCAGTACTTC. As protein: CAWRPSGTGVGEQYF. This chain links TRBV30 with TRBJ2-7; 10 bases match TRBD1. With V trimmed by 3 bases and J by 7 bases, 12 bases remained unmatched. The CDR3 sequence is 15 residues long. Germline CDR1 reads GTSNPN; CDR2 reads SVGIG (reference sequence).

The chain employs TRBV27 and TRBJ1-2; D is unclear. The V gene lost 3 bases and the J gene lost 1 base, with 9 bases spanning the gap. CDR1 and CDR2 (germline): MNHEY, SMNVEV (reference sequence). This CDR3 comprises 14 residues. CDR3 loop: CASSLGGVNYGYTF. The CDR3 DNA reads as TGTGCCAGCAGTTTGGGAGGAGTTAACTATGGCTACACCTTC.